This T cell receptor beta chain was recorded in a study of metastatic and nonmetastatic thyroid tumors. Turning to the study itself: Samples came from malignant and benign thyroid patients, and repertoires were compared across blood and tumor or nodule tissue.

V lost 4 bases and J lost 3; bases outside the gene matches: 13. The CDR3 spans 17 residues. Germline V lookup: CDR1 SEHNR, CDR2 FQNEAQ (reference sequence). This clone occurred many times. No patient received treatment before thyroid surgery. TCRdb reprocessed the PCR reads via MiXCR. The table has some 41,000 clones, approximately 28% seen once. This sequence originates from a male donor with papillary thyroid cancer or a benign thyroid nodule (not recorded which). Some clones in this sample may be carry-over from other donors' samples. The chain carries TRBV7-9 and TRBJ2-7, with 9 bases that match TRBD2. Sequenced material: blood. CDR3 nucleotides: TGTGCCAGCAGCTCCAGGCCCCTGACTAGCGGACGCTACGAGCAGTACTTC. Protein product: CASSSRPLTSGRYEQYF.